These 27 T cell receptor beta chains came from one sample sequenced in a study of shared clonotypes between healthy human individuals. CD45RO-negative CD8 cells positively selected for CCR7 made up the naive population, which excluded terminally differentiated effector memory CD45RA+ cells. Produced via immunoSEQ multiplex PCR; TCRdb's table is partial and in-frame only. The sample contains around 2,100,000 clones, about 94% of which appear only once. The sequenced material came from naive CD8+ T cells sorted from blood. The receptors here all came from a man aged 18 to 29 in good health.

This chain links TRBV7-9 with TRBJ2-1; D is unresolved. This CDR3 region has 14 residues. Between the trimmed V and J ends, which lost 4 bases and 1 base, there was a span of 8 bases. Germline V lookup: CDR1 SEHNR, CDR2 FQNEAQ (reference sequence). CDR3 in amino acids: CASSSDGSYNEQFF. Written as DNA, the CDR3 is TGTGCCAGCAGCTCCGATGGGTCCTACAATGAGCAGTTCTTC.

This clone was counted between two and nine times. CDR3: CAWSEMGRAFF. The DNA of the CDR3 is TGTGCCTGGAGTGAAATGGGGAGGGCTTTCTTT. This chain links TRBV30 with TRBJ1-1; D gene uncertain. V was clipped by 1 base and J by 11 bases, with 11 bases between them. Germline CDR1 reads GTSNPN; CDR2 reads SVGIG (reference sequence). The CDR3 is 11 residues long.

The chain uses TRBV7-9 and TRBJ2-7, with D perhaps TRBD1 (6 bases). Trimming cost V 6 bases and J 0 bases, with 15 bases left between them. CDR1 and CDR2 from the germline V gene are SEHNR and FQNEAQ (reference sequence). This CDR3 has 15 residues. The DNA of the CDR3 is TGTGCCAGCAGTCCGTGGCAGGGGAGCTCCTACGAGCAGTACTTC. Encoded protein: CASSPWQGSSYEQYF. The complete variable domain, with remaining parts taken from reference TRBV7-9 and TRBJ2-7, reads DTGVSQNPRHKITKRGQNVTFRCDPISEHNRLYWYRQTLGQGPEFLTYFQNEAQLEKSRLLSDRFSAERPKGSFSTLEIQRTEQGDSAMYLCASSPWQGSSYEQYFGPGTRLTVT.

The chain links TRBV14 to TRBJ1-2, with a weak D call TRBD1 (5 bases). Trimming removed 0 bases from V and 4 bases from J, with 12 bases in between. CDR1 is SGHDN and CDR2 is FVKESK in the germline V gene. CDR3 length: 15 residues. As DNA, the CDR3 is TGTGCCAGCAGCCAAGATTATGAGGGGATCTATGGCTACACCTTC. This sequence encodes CASSQDYEGIYGYTF.

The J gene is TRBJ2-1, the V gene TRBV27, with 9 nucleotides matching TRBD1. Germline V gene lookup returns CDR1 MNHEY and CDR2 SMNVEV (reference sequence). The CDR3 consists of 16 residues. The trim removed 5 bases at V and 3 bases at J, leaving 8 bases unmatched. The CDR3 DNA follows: TGTGCCAGCAGTCCCACGGGACAGGGTCTCTACAATGAGCAGTTCTTC. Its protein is CASSPTGQGLYNEQFF.

The CDR3, as DNA: TGTGCCAGCAGTCCCCGGACAGGGGGCGTTGAGCAGTTCTTC. Encoded protein: CASSPRTGGVEQFF. This chain links TRBV27 with TRBJ2-1, with TRBD1 matching over 11 bases. The CDR3 sequence is 14 residues long. With V trimmed by 5 bases and J by 9 bases, 6 bases remained unmatched. Germline V gene sequence: CDR1 MNHEY, CDR2 SMNVEV (reference sequence).

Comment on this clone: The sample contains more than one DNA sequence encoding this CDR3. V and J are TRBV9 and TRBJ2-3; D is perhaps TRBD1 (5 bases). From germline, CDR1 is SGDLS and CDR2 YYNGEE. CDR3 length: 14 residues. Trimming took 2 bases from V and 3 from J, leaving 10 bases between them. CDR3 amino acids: CASSVGQGTDTQYF. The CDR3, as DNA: TGTGCCAGCAGCGTTGGGCAGGGAACAGATACGCAGTATTTT.

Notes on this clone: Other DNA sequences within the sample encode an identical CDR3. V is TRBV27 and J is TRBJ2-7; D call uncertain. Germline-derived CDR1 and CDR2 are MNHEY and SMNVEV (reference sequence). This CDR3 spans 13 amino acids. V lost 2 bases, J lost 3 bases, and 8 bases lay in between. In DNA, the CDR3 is TGTGCCAGCAGTTTAGGTGGGGACTACGAGCAGTACTTC. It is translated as CASSLGGDYEQYF.

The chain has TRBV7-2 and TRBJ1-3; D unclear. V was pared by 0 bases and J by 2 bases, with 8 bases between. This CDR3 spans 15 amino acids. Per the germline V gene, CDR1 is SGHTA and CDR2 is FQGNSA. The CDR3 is CASSLAGGAGNTIYF. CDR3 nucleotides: TGTGCCAGCAGCTTAGCGGGCGGGGCTGGAAACACCATATATTTT. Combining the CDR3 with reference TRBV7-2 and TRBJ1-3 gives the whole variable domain GAGVSQSPSNKVTEKGKDVELRCDPISGHTALYWYRQSLGQGLEFLIYFQGNSAPDKSGLPSDRFSAERTGGSVSTLTIQRTQQEDSAVYLCASSLAGGAGNTIYFGEGSWLTVV.

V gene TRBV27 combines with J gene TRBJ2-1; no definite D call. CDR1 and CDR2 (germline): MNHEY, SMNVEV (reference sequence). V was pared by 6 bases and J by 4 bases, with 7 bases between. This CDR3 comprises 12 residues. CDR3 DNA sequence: TGTGCCAGCAGCCACGGGTACAATGAGCAGTTCTTC. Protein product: CASSHGYNEQFF.

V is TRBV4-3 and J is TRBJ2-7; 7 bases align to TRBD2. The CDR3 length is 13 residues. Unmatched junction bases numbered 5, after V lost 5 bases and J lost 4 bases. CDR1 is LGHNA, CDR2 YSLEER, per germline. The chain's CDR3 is CASSSQGGYEQYF. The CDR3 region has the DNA TGCGCCAGCAGCTCCCAGGGAGGGTACGAGCAGTACTTC.

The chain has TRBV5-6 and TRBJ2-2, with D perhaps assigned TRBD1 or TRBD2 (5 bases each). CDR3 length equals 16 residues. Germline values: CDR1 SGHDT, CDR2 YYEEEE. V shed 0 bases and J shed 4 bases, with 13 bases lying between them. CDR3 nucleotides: TGTGCCAGCAGCTTGGGGCAGGGAGTGGTCACCGGGGAGCTGTTTTTT. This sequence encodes CASSLGQGVVTGELFF.

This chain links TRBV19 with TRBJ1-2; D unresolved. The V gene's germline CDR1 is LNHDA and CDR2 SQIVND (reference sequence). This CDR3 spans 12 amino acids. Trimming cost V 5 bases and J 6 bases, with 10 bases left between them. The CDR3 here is CASSPGLDGYTF. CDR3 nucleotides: TGTGCCAGTAGTCCCGGACTCGATGGCTACACCTTC. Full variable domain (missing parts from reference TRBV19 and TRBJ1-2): DGGITQSPKYLFRKEGQNVTLSCEQNLNHDAMYWYRQDPGQGLRLIYYSQIVNDFQKGDIAEGYSVSREKKESFPLTVTSAQKNPTAFYLCASSPGLDGYTFGSGTRLTVV.

CDR3 nucleotide sequence: TGTGCCAGCAGCTACGGGACAGGGGGTGAAAATCAGCCCCAGCATTTT. This sequence encodes CASSYGTGGENQPQHF. V gene TRBV7-9 combines with J gene TRBJ1-5, with 11 bases matching TRBD1. CDR3 length equals 16 residues. The V and J ends lost 4 bases and 4 bases, in that order; junction bases with no gene match: 6. The germline V gene encodes CDR1 SEHNR and CDR2 FQNEAQ (reference sequence).

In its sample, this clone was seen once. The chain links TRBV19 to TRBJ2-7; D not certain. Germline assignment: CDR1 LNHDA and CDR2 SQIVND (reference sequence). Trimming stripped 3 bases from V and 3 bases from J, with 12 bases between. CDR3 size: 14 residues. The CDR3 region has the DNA TGTGCCAGTAGTATCGGGCAGTCGGGCTACGAGCAGTACTTC. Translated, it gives CASSIGQSGYEQYF.

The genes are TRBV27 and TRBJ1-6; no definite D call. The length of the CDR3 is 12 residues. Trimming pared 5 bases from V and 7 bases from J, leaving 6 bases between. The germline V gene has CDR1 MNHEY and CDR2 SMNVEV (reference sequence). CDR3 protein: CASSHSNSPLHF. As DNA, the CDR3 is TGTGCCAGCAGTCATTCAAATTCACCCCTCCACTTT.

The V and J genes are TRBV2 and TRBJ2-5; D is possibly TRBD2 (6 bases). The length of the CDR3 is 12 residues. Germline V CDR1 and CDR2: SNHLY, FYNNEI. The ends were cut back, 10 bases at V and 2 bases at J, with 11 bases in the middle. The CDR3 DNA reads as TGTGCCACCCCGGGGGATCAAGAGACCCAGTACTTC. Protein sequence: CATPGDQETQYF.

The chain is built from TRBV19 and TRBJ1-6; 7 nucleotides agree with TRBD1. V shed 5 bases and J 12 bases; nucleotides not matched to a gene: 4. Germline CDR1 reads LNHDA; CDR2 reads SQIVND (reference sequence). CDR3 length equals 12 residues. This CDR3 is CASSLQGRPLHF. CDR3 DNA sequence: TGTGCCAGTAGTTTACAGGGGAGACCCCTCCACTTT.

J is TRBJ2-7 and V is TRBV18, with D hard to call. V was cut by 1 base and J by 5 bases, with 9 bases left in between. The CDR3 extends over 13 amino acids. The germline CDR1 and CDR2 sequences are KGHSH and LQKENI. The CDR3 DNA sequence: TGTGCCAGCTCACCACAGGGCTTCGACGAGCAGTACTTC. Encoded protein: CASSPQGFDEQYF. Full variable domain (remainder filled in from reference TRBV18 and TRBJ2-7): NAGVMQNPRHLVRRRGQEARLRCSPMKGHSHVYWYRQLPEEGLKFMVYLQKENIIDESGMPKERFSAEFPKEGPSILRIQQVVRGDSAAYFCASSPQGFDEQYFGPGTRLTVT.

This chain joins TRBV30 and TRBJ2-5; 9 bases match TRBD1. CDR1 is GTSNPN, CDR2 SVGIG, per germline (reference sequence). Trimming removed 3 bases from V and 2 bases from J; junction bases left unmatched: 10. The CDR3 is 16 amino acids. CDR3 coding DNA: TGTGCCTGGAGCGCCGTAACAGGGGGCGGGCAAGAGACCCAGTACTTC. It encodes CAWSAVTGGGQETQYF.

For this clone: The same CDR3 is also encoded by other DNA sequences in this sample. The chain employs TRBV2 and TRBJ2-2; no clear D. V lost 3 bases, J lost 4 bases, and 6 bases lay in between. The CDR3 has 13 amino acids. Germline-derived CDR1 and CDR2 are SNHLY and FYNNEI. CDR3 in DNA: TGTGCCAGCAGTGATCGCGGCACCGGGGAGCTGTTTTTT. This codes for CASSDRGTGELFF.

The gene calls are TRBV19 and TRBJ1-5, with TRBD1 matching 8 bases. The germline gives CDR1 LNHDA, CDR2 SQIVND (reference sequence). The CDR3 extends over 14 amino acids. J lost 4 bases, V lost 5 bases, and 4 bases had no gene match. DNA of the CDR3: TGTGCCAGTAGTCCCGGACAGGGAAATCAGCCCCAGCATTTT. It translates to CASSPGQGNQPQHF.

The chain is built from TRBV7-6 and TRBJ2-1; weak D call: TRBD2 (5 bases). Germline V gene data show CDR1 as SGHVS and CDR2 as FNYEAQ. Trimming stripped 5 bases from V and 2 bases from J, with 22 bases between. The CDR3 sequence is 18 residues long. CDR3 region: CASSPEPSLAQTYNEQFF. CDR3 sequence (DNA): TGTGCCAGCAGCCCCGAACCGTCCTTAGCGCAGACCTACAATGAGCAGTTCTTC.

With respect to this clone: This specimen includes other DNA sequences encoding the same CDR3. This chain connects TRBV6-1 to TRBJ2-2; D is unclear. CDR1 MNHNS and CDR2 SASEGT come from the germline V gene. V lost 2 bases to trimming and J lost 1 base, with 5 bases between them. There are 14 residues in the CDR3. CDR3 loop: CASSESRNTGELFF. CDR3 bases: TGTGCCAGCAGTGAATCGCGGAACACCGGGGAGCTGTTTTTT.

The CDR3 nucleotides read TGTGCCACCAACAGGGGTCGGTACGAGCAGTACTTC. Encoded protein: CATNRGRYEQYF. J is TRBJ2-7 and V is TRBV6-1; 7 nucleotides match TRBD1. CDR1 is MNHNS and CDR2 is SASEGT in the germline V gene. The CDR3 is 12 residues long. Trimming removed 10 bases from V and 4 bases from J; junction bases left unmatched: 7.

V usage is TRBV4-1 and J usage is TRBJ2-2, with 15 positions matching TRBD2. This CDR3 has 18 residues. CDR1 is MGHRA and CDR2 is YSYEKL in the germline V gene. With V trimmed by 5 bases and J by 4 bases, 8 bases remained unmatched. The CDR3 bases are TGCGCCAGCAGCGGTGGACTAGCGGGGGGGCGCGGCACCGGGGAGCTGTTTTTT. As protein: CASSGGLAGGRGTGELFF.

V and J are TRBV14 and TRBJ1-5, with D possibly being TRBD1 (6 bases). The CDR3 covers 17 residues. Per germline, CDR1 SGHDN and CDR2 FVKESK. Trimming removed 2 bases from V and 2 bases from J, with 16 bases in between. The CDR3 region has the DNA TGTGCCAGCAGCCAAACGGACAGTGGGAACGGCAATCAGCCCCAGCATTTT. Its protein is CASSQTDSGNGNQPQHF.